This T cell receptor beta chain was recorded in a study of control samples from healthy donors and cancer patients. The CDR3 runs 14 residues. CDR1 and CDR2 (germline): MDHEN, SYDVKM. V lost 8 bases and J lost 1, with 14 bases in between. This clone showed up just a few times. Repertoires were generated with immunoSEQ multiplex PCR, while TCRdb's copy carries only in-frame clones and drops some. Among 150,000 or so clones listed, about 94% were seen once. The sample taken for sequencing was blood. This sequence was found in a man aged 40-50 years in good health. The chain links TRBV28 to TRBJ2-5; D may be TRBD1 (5 bases). CDR3 in amino acids: CASRPGLPQETQYF. The CDR3 nucleotides read TGTGCCAGCCGACCAGGGTTACCCCAAGAGACCCAGTACTTC.